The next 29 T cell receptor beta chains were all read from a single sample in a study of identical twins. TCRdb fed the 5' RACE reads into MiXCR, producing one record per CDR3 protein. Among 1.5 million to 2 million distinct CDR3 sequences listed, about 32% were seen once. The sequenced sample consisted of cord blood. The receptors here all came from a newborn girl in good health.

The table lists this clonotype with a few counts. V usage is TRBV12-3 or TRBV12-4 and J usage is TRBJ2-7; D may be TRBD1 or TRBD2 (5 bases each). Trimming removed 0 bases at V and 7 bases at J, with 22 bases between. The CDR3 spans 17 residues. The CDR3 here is CASSLAPGASSRWEQYF. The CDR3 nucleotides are TGTGCCAGCAGTTTAGCCCCCGGGGCGAGTTCTCGGTGGGAGCAGTACTTC.

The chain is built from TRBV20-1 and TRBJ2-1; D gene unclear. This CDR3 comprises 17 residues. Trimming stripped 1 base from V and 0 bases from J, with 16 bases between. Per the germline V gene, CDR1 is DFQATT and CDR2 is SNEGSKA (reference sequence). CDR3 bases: TGCAGTGCTAGAGGGGGTATAGTCTCAAACTCCTACAATGAGCAGTTCTTC. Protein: CSARGGIVSNSYNEQFF.

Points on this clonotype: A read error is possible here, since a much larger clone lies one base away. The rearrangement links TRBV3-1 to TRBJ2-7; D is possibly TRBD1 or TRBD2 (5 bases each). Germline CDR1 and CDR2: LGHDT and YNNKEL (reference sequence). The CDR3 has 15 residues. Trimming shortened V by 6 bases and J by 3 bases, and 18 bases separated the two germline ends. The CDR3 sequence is CASRLRGGDYYEQYF. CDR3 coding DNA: TGTGCCAGCAGATTACGGGGCGGCGATTACTACGAGCAGTACTTC.

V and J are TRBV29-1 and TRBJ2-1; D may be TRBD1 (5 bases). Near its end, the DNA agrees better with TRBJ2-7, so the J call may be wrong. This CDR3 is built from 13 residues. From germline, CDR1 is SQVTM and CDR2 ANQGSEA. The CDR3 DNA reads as TGCAGCGTTGAACAGGGCTCCTACAATGAGCAGTACTTC. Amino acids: CSVEQGSYNEQYF.

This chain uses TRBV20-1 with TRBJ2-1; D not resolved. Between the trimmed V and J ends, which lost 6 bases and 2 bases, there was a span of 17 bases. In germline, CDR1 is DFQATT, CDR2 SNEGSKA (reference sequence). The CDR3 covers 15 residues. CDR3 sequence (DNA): TGCAGTGCACAGACCCTCGAACCCACCTACAATGAGCAGTTCTTC. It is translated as CSAQTLEPTYNEQFF.

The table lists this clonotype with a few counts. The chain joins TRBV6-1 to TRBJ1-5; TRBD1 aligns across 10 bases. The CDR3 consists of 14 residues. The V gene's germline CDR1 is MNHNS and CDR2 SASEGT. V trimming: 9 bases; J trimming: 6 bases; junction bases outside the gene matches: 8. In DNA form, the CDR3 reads TGTGCCAGTACCAGACAGGGGGCCAGTCAGCCCCAGCATTTT. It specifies CASTRQGASQPQHF.

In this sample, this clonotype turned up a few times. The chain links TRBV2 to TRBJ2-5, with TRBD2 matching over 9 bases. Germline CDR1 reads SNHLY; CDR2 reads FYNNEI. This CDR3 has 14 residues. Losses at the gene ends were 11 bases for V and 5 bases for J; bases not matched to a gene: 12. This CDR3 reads CAEAGGGARETQYF. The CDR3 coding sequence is TGTGCCGAGGCTGGCGGGGGGGCCCGGGAGACCCAGTACTTC.

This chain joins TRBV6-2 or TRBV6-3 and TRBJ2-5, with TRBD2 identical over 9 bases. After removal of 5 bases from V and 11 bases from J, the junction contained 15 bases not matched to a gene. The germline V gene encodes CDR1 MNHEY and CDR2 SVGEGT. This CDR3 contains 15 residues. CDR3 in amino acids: CASSAIAGAGFEQYF. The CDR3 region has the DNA TGTGCCAGCAGTGCGATAGCGGGGGCTGGGTTTGAGCAGTACTTC.

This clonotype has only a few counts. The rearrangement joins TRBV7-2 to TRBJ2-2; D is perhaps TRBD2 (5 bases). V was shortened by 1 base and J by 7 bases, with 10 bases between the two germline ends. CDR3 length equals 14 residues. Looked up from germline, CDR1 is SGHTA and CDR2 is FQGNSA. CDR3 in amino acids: CASSLELVNGELFF. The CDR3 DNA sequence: TGTGCCAGCAGCTTAGAACTAGTGAACGGGGAGCTGTTTTTT. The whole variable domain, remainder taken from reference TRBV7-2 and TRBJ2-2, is GAGVSQSPSNKVTEKGKDVELRCDPISGHTALYWYRQSLGQGLEFLIYFQGNSAPDKSGLPSDRFSAERTGGSVSTLTIQRTQQEDSAVYLCASSLELVNGELFFGEGSRLTVL.

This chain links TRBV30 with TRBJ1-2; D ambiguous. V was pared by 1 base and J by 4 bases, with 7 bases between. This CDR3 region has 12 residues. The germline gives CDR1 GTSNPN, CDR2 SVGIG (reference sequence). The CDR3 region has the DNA TGTGCCTGGAGTGCGGTCAGCTATGGCTACACCTTC. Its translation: CAWSAVSYGYTF.

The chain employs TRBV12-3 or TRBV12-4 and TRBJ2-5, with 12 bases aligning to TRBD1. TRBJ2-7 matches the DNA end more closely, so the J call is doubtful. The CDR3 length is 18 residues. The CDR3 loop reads CASRPGTGGFMVGYEQYF. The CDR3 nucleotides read TGTGCCAGCAGGCCCGGGACAGGGGGCTTCATGGTAGGCTACGAGCAGTACTTC.

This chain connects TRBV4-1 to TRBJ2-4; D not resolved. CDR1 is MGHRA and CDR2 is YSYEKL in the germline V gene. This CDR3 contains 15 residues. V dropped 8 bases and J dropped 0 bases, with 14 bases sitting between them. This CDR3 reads CASRQGLLAKNIQYF. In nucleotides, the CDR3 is TGCGCCAGCCGGCAAGGCCTACTAGCCAAAAACATTCAGTACTTC.

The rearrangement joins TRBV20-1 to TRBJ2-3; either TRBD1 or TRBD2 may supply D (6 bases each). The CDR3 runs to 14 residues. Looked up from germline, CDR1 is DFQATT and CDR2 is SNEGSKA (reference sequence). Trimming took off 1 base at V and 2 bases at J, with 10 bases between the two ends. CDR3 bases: TGCAGTGCTAGAGGGGGGGCACACACAGATACGCAGTATTTT. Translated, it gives CSARGGAHTDTQYF.

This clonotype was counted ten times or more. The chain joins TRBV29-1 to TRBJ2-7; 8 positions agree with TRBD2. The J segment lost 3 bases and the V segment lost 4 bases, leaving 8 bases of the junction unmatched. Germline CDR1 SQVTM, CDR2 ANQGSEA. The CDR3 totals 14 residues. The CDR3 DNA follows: TGCAGCGTTGTACGGACTAGCAGAGGCTACGAGCAGTACTTC. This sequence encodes CSVVRTSRGYEQYF.

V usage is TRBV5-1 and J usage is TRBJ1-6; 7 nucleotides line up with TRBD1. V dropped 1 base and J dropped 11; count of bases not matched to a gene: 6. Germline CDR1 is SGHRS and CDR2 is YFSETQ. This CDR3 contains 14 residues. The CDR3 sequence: CASSLPTGEAPLHF. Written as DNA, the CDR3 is TGCGCCAGCAGCTTGCCTACAGGGGAGGCACCCCTCCACTTT.

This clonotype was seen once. In nucleotides, the CDR3 is TGCAGTGCTACCCCTCTAGCGGGCAGCTCCTACAATGAGCAGTACTTC. Translation: CSATPLAGSSYNEQYF. The chain is built from TRBV20-1 and TRBJ2-7; 8 positions agree with TRBD2. Trimming removed 4 bases from V and 7 bases from J; junction bases left unmatched: 18. From germline, CDR1 is DFQATT and CDR2 SNEGSKA (reference sequence). The CDR3 sequence is 16 residues long.

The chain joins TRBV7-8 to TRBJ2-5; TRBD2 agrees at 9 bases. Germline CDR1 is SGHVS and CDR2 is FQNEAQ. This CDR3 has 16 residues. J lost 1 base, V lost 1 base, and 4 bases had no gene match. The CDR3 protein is CASSLGSGRRQETQYF. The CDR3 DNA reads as TGTGCCAGCAGCTTAGGGAGCGGGAGGCGCCAAGAGACCCAGTACTTC.

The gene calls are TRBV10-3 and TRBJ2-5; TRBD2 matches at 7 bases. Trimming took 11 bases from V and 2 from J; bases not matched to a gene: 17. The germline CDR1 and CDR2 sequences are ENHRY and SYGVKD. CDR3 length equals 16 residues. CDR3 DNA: TGTGCCGTCGGAGGCGGGAGACTCGCGAATCAAGAGACCCAGTACTTC. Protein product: CAVGGGRLANQETQYF.

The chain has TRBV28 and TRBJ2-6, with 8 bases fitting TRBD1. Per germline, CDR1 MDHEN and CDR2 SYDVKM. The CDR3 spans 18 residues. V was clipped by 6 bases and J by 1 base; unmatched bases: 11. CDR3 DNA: TGTGCCAGCAGCCCGGGACAGGCGATCCTTTCTGGGGCCAACGTCCTGACTTTC. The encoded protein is CASSPGQAILSGANVLTF.

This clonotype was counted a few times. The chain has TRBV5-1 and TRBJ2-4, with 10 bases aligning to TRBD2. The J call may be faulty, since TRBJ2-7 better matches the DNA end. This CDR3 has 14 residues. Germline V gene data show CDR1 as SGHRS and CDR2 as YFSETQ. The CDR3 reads CASSDLAGAYEQYF. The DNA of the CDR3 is TGCGCCAGCAGTGATCTAGCGGGGGCCTACGAGCAGTACTTC.

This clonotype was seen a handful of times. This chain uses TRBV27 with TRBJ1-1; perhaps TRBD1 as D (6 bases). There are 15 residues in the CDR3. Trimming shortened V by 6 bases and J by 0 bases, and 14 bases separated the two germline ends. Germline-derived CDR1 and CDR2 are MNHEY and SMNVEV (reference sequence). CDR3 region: CASRGDSGVNTEAFF. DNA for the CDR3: TGTGCCAGCAGAGGGGATTCAGGGGTGAACACTGAAGCTTTCTTT.

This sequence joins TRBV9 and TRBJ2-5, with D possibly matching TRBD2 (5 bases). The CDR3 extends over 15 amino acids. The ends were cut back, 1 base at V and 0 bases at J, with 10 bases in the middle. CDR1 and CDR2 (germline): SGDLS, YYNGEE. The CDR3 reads CASSVSAENQETQYF. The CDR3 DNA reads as TGTGCCAGCAGCGTATCAGCGGAGAACCAAGAGACCCAGTACTTC.

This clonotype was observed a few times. The CDR3 sequence: CASRQEGYTDTQYF. The CDR3 DNA follows: TGTGCCAGCAGACAGGAGGGTTACACAGATACGCAGTATTTT. The chain recombines TRBV12-3 or TRBV12-4 with TRBJ2-3; possible D gene TRBD2, 6 bases. This CDR3 spans 14 amino acids. Trimming took off 6 bases at V and 2 bases at J, with 12 bases between the two ends.

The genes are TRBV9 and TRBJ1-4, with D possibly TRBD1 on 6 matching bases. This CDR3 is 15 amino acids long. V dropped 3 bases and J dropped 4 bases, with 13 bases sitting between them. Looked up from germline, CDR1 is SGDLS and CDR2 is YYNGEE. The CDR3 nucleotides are TGTGCCAGCAGCGCCGGGACACCATTTAATGAAAAACTGTTTTTT. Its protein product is CASSAGTPFNEKLFF.

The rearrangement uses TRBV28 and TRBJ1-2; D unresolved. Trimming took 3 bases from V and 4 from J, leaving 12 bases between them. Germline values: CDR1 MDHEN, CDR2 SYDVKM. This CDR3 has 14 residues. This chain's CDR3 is CASSFGLQLYGYTF. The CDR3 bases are TGTGCCAGCAGTTTTGGCCTGCAACTCTATGGCTACACCTTC.

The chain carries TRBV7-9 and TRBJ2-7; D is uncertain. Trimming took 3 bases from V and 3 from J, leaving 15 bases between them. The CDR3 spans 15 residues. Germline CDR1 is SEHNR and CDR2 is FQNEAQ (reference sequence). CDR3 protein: CASSFGLGFIYEQYF. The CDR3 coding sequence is TGTGCCAGCAGCTTTGGTTTAGGGTTCATCTACGAGCAGTACTTC. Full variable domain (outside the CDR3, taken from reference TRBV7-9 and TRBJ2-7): DTGVSQNPRHKITKRGQNVTFRCDPISEHNRLYWYRQTLGQGPEFLTYFQNEAQLEKSRLLSDRFSAERPKGSFSTLEIQRTEQGDSAMYLCASSFGLGFIYEQYFGPGTRLTVT.

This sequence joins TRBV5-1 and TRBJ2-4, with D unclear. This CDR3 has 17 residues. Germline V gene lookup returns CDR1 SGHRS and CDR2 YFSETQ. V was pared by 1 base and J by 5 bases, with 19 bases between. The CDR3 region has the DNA TGCGCCAGCAGCTTGTTTTTACCTCCCGGGTGGGAAAACATTCAGTACTTC. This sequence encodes CASSLFLPPGWENIQYF. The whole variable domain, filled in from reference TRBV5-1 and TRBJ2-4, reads KAGVTQTPRYLIKTRGQQVTLSCSPISGHRSVSWYQQTPGQGLQFLFEYFSETQRNKGNFPGRFSGRQFSNSRSEMNVSTLELGDSALYLCASSLFLPPGWENIQYFGAGTRLSVL.

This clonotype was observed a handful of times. The CDR3 region has the DNA TGCAGTGCTGGGGGGGTGAGCGGCTACACCTTC. This codes for CSAGGVSGYTF. The chain links TRBV20-1 to TRBJ1-2; TRBD1 might be the D (5 bases). V lost 5 bases to trimming and J lost 8 bases, with 12 bases between them. The CDR3 is 11 residues long. The germline V gene has CDR1 DFQATT and CDR2 SNEGSKA (reference sequence).

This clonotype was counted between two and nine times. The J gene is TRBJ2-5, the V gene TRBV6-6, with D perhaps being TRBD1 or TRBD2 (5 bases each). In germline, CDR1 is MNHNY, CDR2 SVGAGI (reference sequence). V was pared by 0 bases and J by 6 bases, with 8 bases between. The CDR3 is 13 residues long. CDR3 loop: CASSYSGEQTQYF. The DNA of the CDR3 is TGTGCCAGCAGTTACTCAGGGGAGCAGACCCAGTACTTC.